This is a list of T cell receptor beta chains from one sample in a study of patients and donors after allogeneic stem cell transplantation. TCRdb redid the calling of the RT-PCR reads with MiXCR, one entry per CDR3 protein. The sample carries about 87,000 distinct CDR3 sequences, 4% to 5% recorded once. Sequencing used blood, either unsorted or a sorted T cell fraction (not recorded which). The receptor set was obtained from a human donor who was either an allogeneic HSCT recipient or a stem cell or donor lymphocyte infusion donor (not recorded which). It is not recorded whose cells these are; they may come from a transplant donor. Each CDR3 is given with its conserved first and last residue. Fields, in order: CDR3 protein, CDR3 DNA, D gene, J gene, V gene, clone size. The D gene is left open where the match is weak. Some rows mark clone size as missing; the rest say once, few, many or name a class of expanded clone.

CDR3aa: CASSLGLGGMNTEAFF
CDR3nt: TGTGCCAGCAGCTTGGGGTTGGGGGGGATGAACACTGAAGCTTTCTTT
d_gene: NA
j_gene: TRBJ1-1
v_gene: TRBV5-5
abundance: many

CDR3aa: CASRGPDTQYF
CDR3nt: TGTGCCAGCCGGGGTCCAGATACGCAGTATTTT
d_gene: NA
j_gene: TRBJ2-3
v_gene: TRBV19
abundance: many

CDR3aa: CASSLESWLSGNTIYF
CDR3nt: TGTGCCAGCAGCTTGGAGTCCTGGCTCTCTGGAAACACCATATATTTT
d_gene: NA
j_gene: TRBJ1-3
v_gene: TRBV5-6
abundance: many

CDR3aa: CASSTRTGNQPQHF
CDR3nt: TGTGCCAGCAGCACTCGGACAGGGAATCAGCCCCAGCATTTT
d_gene: TRBD1
j_gene: TRBJ1-5
v_gene: TRBV27
abundance: many

CDR3aa: CASSLEPLGELFF
CDR3nt: TGTGCCAGCAGCTTAGAACCCCTCGGGGAGCTGTTTTTT
d_gene: NA
j_gene: TRBJ2-2
v_gene: TRBV11-2
abundance: many

CDR3aa: CASSQTWRDRGGHEQFF
CDR3nt: TGTGCCAGCAGCCAGACGTGGCGGGACAGGGGGGGCCATGAGCAGTTCTTC
d_gene: TRBD1
j_gene: TRBJ2-1
v_gene: TRBV3-1
abundance: NA

CDR3aa: CSVVRTAMNTEAFF
CDR3nt: TGCAGCGTTGTGAGGACGGCGATGAACACTGAAGCTTTCTTT
d_gene: NA
j_gene: TRBJ1-1
v_gene: TRBV29-1
abundance: many

CDR3aa: CASSLHRGNYEQYF
CDR3nt: TGTGCCAGCAGCTTGCACAGGGGAAACTACGAGCAGTACTTC
d_gene: TRBD1
j_gene: TRBJ2-7
v_gene: TRBV11-3
abundance: NA

CDR3aa: CASSATAEQTQYF
CDR3nt: TGTGCCAGCAGCGCGACAGCGGAGCAAACCCAGTACTTC
d_gene: NA
j_gene: TRBJ2-5
v_gene: TRBV9
abundance: many

CDR3aa: CASSVAEGPNSPLHF
CDR3nt: TGTGCCAGCAGCGTAGCGGAGGGGCCTAATTCACCCCTCCACTTT
d_gene: NA
j_gene: TRBJ1-6
v_gene: TRBV9
abundance: many

CDR3aa: CASSPLKGGRGNEQFF
CDR3nt: TGTGCCAGCAGCCCCCTCAAGGGGGGGCGGGGCAATGAGCAGTTCTTC
d_gene: NA
j_gene: TRBJ2-1
v_gene: TRBV11-2
abundance: few

CDR3aa: CASSDPQGGDTEAFF
CDR3nt: TGCGCCAGCAGCGACCCGCAGGGGGGGGACACTGAAGCTTTCTTT
d_gene: TRBD1
j_gene: TRBJ1-1
v_gene: TRBV5-1
abundance: many

CDR3aa: CSARDRTSGTNTGELFF
CDR3nt: TGCAGTGCTAGAGATAGGACTAGCGGGACAAACACCGGGGAGCTGTTTTTT
d_gene: TRBD2
j_gene: TRBJ2-2
v_gene: TRBV20-1
abundance: many

CDR3aa: CASSLERAEQFF
CDR3nt: TGTGCCAGCAGCTTAGAGAGGGCTGAGCAGTTCTTC
d_gene: NA
j_gene: TRBJ2-1
v_gene: TRBV11-2
abundance: many

CDR3aa: CASSLQYRVTEAFF
CDR3nt: TGCGCCAGCAGCTTGCAGTATCGGGTAACTGAAGCTTTCTTT
d_gene: NA
j_gene: TRBJ1-1
v_gene: TRBV5-1
abundance: many

CDR3aa: CASSARDRDQSPLHF
CDR3nt: TGTGCCAGCAGCGCCAGAGACAGGGACCAATCACCCCTCCACTTT
d_gene: TRBD1
j_gene: TRBJ1-6
v_gene: TRBV3-1
abundance: many

CDR3aa: CASSLRRQNTEAFF
CDR3nt: TGTGCCAGCAGCTTAAGACGACAGAACACTGAAGCTTTCTTT
d_gene: NA
j_gene: TRBJ1-1
v_gene: TRBV7-9
abundance: many

CDR3aa: CSASILAGGRNTQYF
CDR3nt: TGCAGTGCTAGTATACTAGCGGGGGGGCGAAATACGCAGTATTTT
d_gene: TRBD2
j_gene: TRBJ2-3
v_gene: TRBV20-1
abundance: few

CDR3aa: CTSNPDRGSYGYTF
CDR3nt: TGCACCAGCAACCCGGACAGGGGATCGTATGGCTACACCTTC
d_gene: NA
j_gene: TRBJ1-2
v_gene: TRBV1
abundance: NA

CDR3aa: CASSPGDSLNQPQHF
CDR3nt: TGTGCCAGCAGTCCCGGGGACAGCCTCAATCAGCCCCAGCATTTT
d_gene: TRBD1
j_gene: TRBJ1-5
v_gene: TRBV12-3/TRBV12-4
abundance: many

CDR3aa: CVISESKGNTGELFF
CDR3nt: TGTGTCATCAGTGAGTCCAAGGGGAACACCGGGGAGCTGTTTTTT
d_gene: NA
j_gene: TRBJ2-2
v_gene: TRBV10-3
abundance: NA

CDR3aa: CASSPRGSSSYNEQFF
CDR3nt: TGTGCCAGCTCACCACGCGGGTCAAGCTCCTACAATGAGCAGTTCTTC
d_gene: NA
j_gene: TRBJ2-1
v_gene: TRBV18
abundance: NA

CDR3aa: CASSLLGGDTGELFF
CDR3nt: TGTGCCAGCAGCTTACTGGGGGGAGACACCGGGGAGCTGTTTTTT
d_gene: NA
j_gene: TRBJ2-2
v_gene: TRBV11-2
abundance: many

CDR3aa: CASRDREKFGEAFF
CDR3nt: TGTGCCAGCAGGGACAGGGAGAAGTTTGGTGAAGCTTTCTTT
d_gene: TRBD1
j_gene: TRBJ1-1
v_gene: TRBV25-1
abundance: NA

CDR3aa: CATSREPLGQGATDTQYF
CDR3nt: TGTGCCACCAGCAGGGAGCCTCTAGGACAGGGAGCGACAGATACGCAGTATTTT
d_gene: TRBD1
j_gene: TRBJ2-3
v_gene: TRBV15
abundance: medium-sized

CDR3aa: CASSPVTSGGTSSYNEQFF
CDR3nt: TGTGCCAGCTCACCGGTGACTAGCGGGGGCACCTCCTCCTACAATGAGCAGTTCTTC
d_gene: TRBD2
j_gene: TRBJ2-1
v_gene: TRBV18
abundance: few

CDR3aa: CASSAFGGQETQYF
CDR3nt: TGTGCCAGCAGTGCTTTTGGGGGGCAAGAGACCCAGTACTTC
d_gene: NA
j_gene: TRBJ2-5
v_gene: TRBV2
abundance: many

CDR3aa: CSVSGHLNTEAFF
CDR3nt: TGCAGCGTTTCAGGACACCTGAACACTGAAGCTTTCTTT
d_gene: NA
j_gene: TRBJ1-1
v_gene: TRBV29-1
abundance: few

CDR3aa: CASTTGTANYNEQFF
CDR3nt: TGTGCCAGCACTACCGGGACAGCAAACTACAATGAGCAGTTCTTC
d_gene: TRBD1
j_gene: TRBJ2-1
v_gene: TRBV28
abundance: many

CDR3aa: CASSLVVRETGELFF
CDR3nt: TGTGCCAGCAGCTTAGTTGTACGGGAGACCGGGGAGCTGTTTTTT
d_gene: NA
j_gene: TRBJ2-2
v_gene: TRBV7-8
abundance: many

CDR3aa: CASRSGKGSTDTQYF
CDR3nt: TGTGCCAGCAGGTCGGGGAAAGGCAGCACAGATACGCAGTATTTT
d_gene: NA
j_gene: TRBJ2-3
v_gene: TRBV6-2/TRBV6-3
abundance: NA